This T cell receptor beta chain was recorded in a study of blood T cell repertoires in COVID-19. The overall study: Italy, Spain and the United States were the sources of the convalescent and acute COVID-19 samples.

This clone occurred once. Using immunoSEQ multiplex PCR, the repertoire was profiled, and TCRdb retains in-frame clones only, with some absent. The profile shows over 300,000 clones, around 84% of them singletons. This receptor was obtained from a woman aged 18-30 years who had recovered from COVID-19. Sequencing input: PBMCs or T cells enriched from blood (not recorded which).

The CDR3 nucleotides read TGTGCCAGCAGCCCTCCCAGGGGGTATGGCTACACCTTC. This codes for CASSPPRGYGYTF. The chain carries TRBV7-9 and TRBJ1-2; 7 bases are shared with TRBD1. The CDR3 is 13 residues long. Per the germline V gene, CDR1 is SEHNR and CDR2 is FQNEAQ (reference sequence). V shed 5 bases and J 5 bases; nucleotides not matched to a gene: 5.